This T cell receptor (beta chain) was documented in a study of cytomegalovirus exposure and HLA in healthy donors. Study findings and constraints: Cytomegalovirus status was reportedly diagnosed by the classifier with high specificity and sensitivity.

Despite likely unrecorded immune exposures, the donors were nominally healthy at the time of sampling. This PCR relied on a set of 60 Vbeta primers and 13 Jbeta primers. Data came from immunoSEQ multiplex PCR; TCRdb stores just in-frame clones and leaves some out. The repertoire has fewer than 200,000 clones, 60% to 85% of them found once; the top ten carry about 7.4%. Comment on this clone: Its cognate antigen is unknown.

Germline V gene sequence: CDR1 SGHTA, CDR2 FQGNSA. This CDR3 contains 16 residues. V dropped 2 bases and J dropped 5; count of bases not matched to a gene: 10. This chain connects TRBV7-2 to TRBJ2-7; 9 nucleotides match TRBD2. This receptor was taken from a male donor in good health and CMV-seropositive. Sequenced sample: PBMCs. CDR3 DNA sequence: TGTGCCAGCAGCTTAAACGGGCGGGGGGGCCGTGACGAGCAGTACTTC. Translated, it gives CASSLNGRGGRDEQYF.